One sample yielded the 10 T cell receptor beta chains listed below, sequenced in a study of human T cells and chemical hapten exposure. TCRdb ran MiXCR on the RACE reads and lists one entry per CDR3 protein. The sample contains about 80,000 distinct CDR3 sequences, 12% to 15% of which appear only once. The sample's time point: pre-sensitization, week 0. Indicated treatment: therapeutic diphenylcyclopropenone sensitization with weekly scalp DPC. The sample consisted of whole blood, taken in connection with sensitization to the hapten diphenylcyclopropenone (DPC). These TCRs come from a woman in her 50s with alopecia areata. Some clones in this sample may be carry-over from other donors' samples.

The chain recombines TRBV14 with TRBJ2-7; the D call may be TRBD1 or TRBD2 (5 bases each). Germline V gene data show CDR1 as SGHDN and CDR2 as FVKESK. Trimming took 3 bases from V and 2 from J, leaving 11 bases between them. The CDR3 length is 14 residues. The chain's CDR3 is CASSQGTGPYEQYF. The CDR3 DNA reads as TGTGCCAGCAGCCAGGGGACGGGGCCCTACGAGCAGTACTTC.

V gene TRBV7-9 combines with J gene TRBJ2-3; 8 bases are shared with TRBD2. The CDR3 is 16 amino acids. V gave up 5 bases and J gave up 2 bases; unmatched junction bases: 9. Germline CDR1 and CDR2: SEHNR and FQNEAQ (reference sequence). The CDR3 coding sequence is TGTGCCAGCAGCCCAGACGAGCGGGAGCCCACAGATACGCAGTATTTT. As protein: CASSPDEREPTDTQYF.

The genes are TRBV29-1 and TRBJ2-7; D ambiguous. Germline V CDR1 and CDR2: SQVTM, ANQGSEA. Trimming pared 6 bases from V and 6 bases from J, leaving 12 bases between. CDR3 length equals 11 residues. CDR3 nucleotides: TGCAGCGTCCCCCATTTGGGCGAGCAGTACTTC. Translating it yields CSVPHLGEQYF.

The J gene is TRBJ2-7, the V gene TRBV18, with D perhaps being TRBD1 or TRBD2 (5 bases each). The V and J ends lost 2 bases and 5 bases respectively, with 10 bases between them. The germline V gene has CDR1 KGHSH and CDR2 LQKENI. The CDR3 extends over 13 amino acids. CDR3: CASSPVMGDEQYF. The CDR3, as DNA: TGTGCCAGCTCACCAGTGATGGGGGACGAGCAGTACTTC.

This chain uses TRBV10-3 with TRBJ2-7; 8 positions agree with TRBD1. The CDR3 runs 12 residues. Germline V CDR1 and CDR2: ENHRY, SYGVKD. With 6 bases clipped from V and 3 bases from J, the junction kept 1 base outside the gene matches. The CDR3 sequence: CAIRDRDYEQYF. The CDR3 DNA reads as TGTGCCATCAGGGACAGGGACTACGAGCAGTACTTC.

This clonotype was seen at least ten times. The CDR3 DNA reads as TGCAGTGCCCTAACGGCGGCTGGCTACACCTTC. Translation gives CSALTAAGYTF. V and J are TRBV20-1 and TRBJ1-2; no clear D gene. Between the trimmed V and J ends, which lost 6 bases and 7 bases, there was a span of 12 bases. In germline, CDR1 is DFQATT, CDR2 SNEGSKA (reference sequence). The CDR3 is 11 amino acids.

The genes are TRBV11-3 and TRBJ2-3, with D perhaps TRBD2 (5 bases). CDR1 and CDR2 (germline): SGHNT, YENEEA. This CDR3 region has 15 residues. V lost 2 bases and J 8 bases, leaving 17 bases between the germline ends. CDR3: CASSLSGRSGVTQYF. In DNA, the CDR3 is TGTGCCAGCAGCTTAAGTGGAAGGAGCGGTGTTACGCAGTATTTT. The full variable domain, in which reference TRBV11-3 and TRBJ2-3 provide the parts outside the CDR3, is EAGVVQSPRYKIIEKKQPVAFWCNPISGHNTLYWYLQNLGQGPELLIRYENEEAVDDSQLPKDRFSAERLKGVDSTLKIQPAELGDSAVYLCASSLSGRSGVTQYFGPGTRLTVL.

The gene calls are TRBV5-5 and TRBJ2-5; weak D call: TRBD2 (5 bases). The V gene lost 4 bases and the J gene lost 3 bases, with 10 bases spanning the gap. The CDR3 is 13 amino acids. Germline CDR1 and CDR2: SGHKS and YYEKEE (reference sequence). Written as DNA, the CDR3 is TGTGCCAGCAGCCGTATCGGGGAAGAGACCCAGTACTTC. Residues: CASSRIGEETQYF.

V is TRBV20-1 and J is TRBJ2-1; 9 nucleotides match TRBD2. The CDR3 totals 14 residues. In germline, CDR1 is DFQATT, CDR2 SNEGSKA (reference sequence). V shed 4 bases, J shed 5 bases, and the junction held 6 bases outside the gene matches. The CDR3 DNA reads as TGCAGTGCTACGCTCGGGACTAGCCACAATGAGCAGTTCTTC. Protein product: CSATLGTSHNEQFF.

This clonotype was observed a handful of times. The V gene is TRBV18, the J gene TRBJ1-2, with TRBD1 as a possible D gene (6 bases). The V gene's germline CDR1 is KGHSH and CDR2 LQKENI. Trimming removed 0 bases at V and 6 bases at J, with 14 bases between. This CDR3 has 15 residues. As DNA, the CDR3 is TGTGCCAGCTCACCACCCCCGAGGGGGAAGGATGGCTACACCTTC. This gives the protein CASSPPPRGKDGYTF.